These 26 T cell receptor beta chains originate from one sample sequenced in a study of shared T cell receptors in the human thymus. Assay used: immunoSEQ multiplex PCR; TCRdb lists only in-frame clones, some missing. The sample contains about 660,000 clones, roughly 90% of which appear only once. The sample also formed part of further work on human thymus T cells.

Specimen: thymocytes. These TCRs come from a boy less than two years old with a congenital heart defect.

V usage is TRBV29-1 and J usage is TRBJ1-2; no clear D gene. The CDR3 length is 11 residues. Germline CDR1 and CDR2: SQVTM and ANQGSEA. The germline V and J ends were trimmed by 5 bases and 2 bases, with 6 bases remaining between them. The CDR3 sequence is CSVSINYGYTF. Here the CDR3 DNA reads TGCAGCGTTAGCATCAACTATGGCTACACCTTC.

This chain joins TRBV2 and TRBJ2-3; TRBD2 matches 16 bases. Trimming removed 11 bases from V and 1 base from J; junction bases left unmatched: 3. The CDR3 consists of 15 residues. Germline V lookup: CDR1 SNHLY, CDR2 FYNNEI. The CDR3 spells CAGGTSGRGTDTQYF. In nucleotides, the CDR3 is TGTGCCGGAGGGACTAGCGGGAGGGGCACAGATACGCAGTATTTT.

This rearrangement joins TRBV27 to TRBJ2-4; D not certain. V lost 4 bases, J lost 0 bases, and 16 bases lay in between. The CDR3 contains 17 residues. Germline CDR1 MNHEY, CDR2 SMNVEV (reference sequence). CDR3 sequence (DNA): TGTGCCAGCAGTTCCGACACCTTTCCTCTAGCCAAAAACATTCAGTACTTC. It specifies CASSSDTFPLAKNIQYF.

This rearrangement joins TRBV4-2 to TRBJ2-1; 11 positions match TRBD2. Germline CDR1 LGHNA, CDR2 YNFKEQ. V was pared by 3 bases and J by 6 bases, with 13 bases of the junction left unmatched. The CDR3 loop spans 18 amino acids. The CDR3 spells CASSQARTSGRAPNEQFF. The CDR3, as DNA: TGTGCCAGCAGCCAGGCCAGGACTAGCGGGCGTGCCCCCAATGAGCAGTTCTTC.

The rearrangement uses TRBV6-1 and TRBJ2-7; 9 bases are shared with TRBD2. Germline loops: CDR1 MNHNS, CDR2 SASEGT. There are 14 residues in the CDR3. V lost 8 bases to trimming and J lost 6 bases; unmatched junction nucleotides: 11. The CDR3 spells CASREGPRGGEQYF. The CDR3 DNA reads TGTGCCAGCCGGGAGGGCCCGCGGGGGGGCGAGCAGTACTTC.

The CDR3: CASSIDWASGTGYEVGYTF. The CDR3 nucleotides are TGTGCCAGTAGTATAGATTGGGCCTCCGGGACAGGTTATGAAGTTGGCTACACCTTC. This chain uses TRBV19 with TRBJ1-2, with 8 bases fitting TRBD1. The V and J ends lost 0 bases and 7 bases, in that order; junction bases with no gene match: 19. This CDR3 is built from 19 residues. Germline V gives CDR1 LNHDA, CDR2 SQIVND (reference sequence).

V and J are TRBV30 and TRBJ1-5; TRBD1 might be the D (6 bases). Germline lookup yields CDR1 GTSNPN and CDR2 SVGIG (reference sequence). The CDR3 is made up of 15 amino acids. V was pared by 2 bases and J by 3 bases, with 14 bases between. Here the CDR3 reads CAWSRRGLNNQPQHF. In DNA, the CDR3 is TGTGCCTGGAGTCGGCGGGGGCTTAACAATCAGCCCCAGCATTTT.

The V call is TRBV7-8, the J call TRBJ2-1, with TRBD2 matching 15 bases. CDR3 length equals 18 residues. Losses at the gene ends were 5 bases for V and 1 base for J; bases not matched to a gene: 6. The germline V gene encodes CDR1 SGHVS and CDR2 FQNEAQ. The CDR3 loop reads CASSPRGTSGRSYNEQFF. CDR3 nucleotides: TGTGCCAGCAGCCCCCGAGGGACTAGCGGGAGGTCCTACAATGAGCAGTTCTTC.

The V call is TRBV29-1, the J call TRBJ2-5; a possible D gene is TRBD2 (5 bases). Between the trimmed V and J ends, which lost 8 bases and 7 bases, there was a span of 14 bases. Germline V lookup: CDR1 SQVTM, CDR2 ANQGSEA. CDR3 length: 11 amino acids. CDR3 sequence reads: CSQTSRATQYF. In nucleotides, the CDR3 is TGCAGCCAAACTAGTAGAGCGACCCAGTACTTC.

The rearrangement uses TRBV15 and TRBJ1-3, with D perhaps TRBD1 (6 bases). V was clipped by 5 bases and J by 4 bases, with 18 bases between them. The CDR3 has 16 residues. Germline V gives CDR1 LNHNV, CDR2 YYDKDF (reference sequence). CDR3 amino acids: CATSEGLQGSGNTIYF. CDR3 DNA sequence: TGTGCCACCAGCGAGGGGTTACAGGGCTCAGGAAACACCATATATTTT.

The genes are TRBV5-1 and TRBJ2-1; 14 nucleotides agree with TRBD2. Trimming at V came to 4 bases and at J to 6 bases, leaving 9 bases not matched to a gene. Germline V gives CDR1 SGHRS, CDR2 YFSETQ. This CDR3 has 17 residues. The CDR3 DNA sequence: TGCGCCAGCAGCGCTGAAGGACTAGCGGGAGGAGGCAATGAGCAGTTCTTC. This sequence encodes CASSAEGLAGGGNEQFF.

The V and J genes are TRBV29-1 and TRBJ2-1; possibly TRBD1 for D (5 bases). CDR3 length: 13 residues. V lost 6 bases to trimming and J lost 7 bases, with 16 bases between them. Germline CDR1 reads SQVTM; CDR2 reads ANQGSEA. The CDR3: CSVPGPRQNEQFF. In nucleotides, the CDR3 is TGCAGCGTGCCGGGTCCCAGACAGAATGAGCAGTTCTTC.

The J gene is TRBJ2-1, the V gene TRBV27; possible D gene TRBD2, 6 bases. CDR1 and CDR2 from the germline V gene are MNHEY and SMNVEV (reference sequence). Deletions cut 0 bases from V and 2 bases from J, with 11 bases between. There are 16 residues in the CDR3. The CDR3 DNA follows: TGTGCCAGCAGTTTATCGGGAGGACGAACCTACAATGAGCAGTTCTTC. It translates to CASSLSGGRTYNEQFF.

The chain joins TRBV2 to TRBJ2-1, with TRBD2 matching over 8 bases. The ends lost 5 bases at V and 10 bases at J; junction bases unmatched: 7. The CDR3 loop spans 13 amino acids. Per the germline V gene, CDR1 is SNHLY and CDR2 is FYNNEI. The CDR3, as DNA: TGTGCCAGCAGTAAAGTTAGCGGGATCGAGCAGTTCTTC. Translating it yields CASSKVSGIEQFF.

For this clone: One junction end disagrees with the germline gene, perhaps due to a read error. J is TRBJ1-4 and V is TRBV2; D not resolved. Looked up from germline, CDR1 is SNHLY and CDR2 is FYNNEI. This CDR3 is 14 amino acids long. DNA for the CDR3: TGTGCCAGCAGGGAAGATACAACTAATGAAAAACTGTTTTTT. Translated, it gives CASREDTTNEKLFF.

V gene TRBV15 combines with J gene TRBJ2-7; 10 bases fit TRBD2. Germline-derived CDR1 and CDR2 are LNHNV and YYDKDF (reference sequence). V lost 0 bases to trimming and J lost 5 bases; unmatched junction nucleotides: 10. CDR3 length: 17 amino acids. Here the CDR3 reads CATSREGQREGHDEQYF. The CDR3 region has the DNA TGTGCCACCAGCAGAGAGGGGCAGCGGGAGGGCCACGACGAGCAGTACTTC.

The J gene is TRBJ1-2, the V gene TRBV27; no firm D call. V dropped 6 bases and J dropped 8 bases, with 10 bases sitting between them. Germline CDR1 is MNHEY and CDR2 is SMNVEV (reference sequence). This CDR3 is built from 11 residues. CDR3 loop: CASRGGGGYTF. CDR3 DNA: TGTGCCAGCAGGGGAGGTGGCGGCTACACCTTC.

V usage is TRBV7-6 and J usage is TRBJ2-1, with 7 nucleotides matching TRBD2. The CDR3 totals 17 residues. Unmatched junction bases numbered 10, after V lost 1 base and J lost 4 bases. Germline CDR1 SGHVS, CDR2 FNYEAQ. CDR3 in amino acids: CASSLGTAGVSYNEQFF. The DNA of the CDR3 is TGTGCCAGCAGCTTAGGTACGGCGGGAGTCTCTTACAATGAGCAGTTCTTC.

This clone was picked up a small number of times. V and J are TRBV11-3 and TRBJ2-7, with 11 bases aligning to TRBD1. The ends lost 3 bases at V and 10 bases at J; junction bases unmatched: 8. The CDR3 consists of 14 residues. Germline CDR1 SGHNT, CDR2 YENEEA. CDR3 residues: CASSFRGQGAGQYF. The DNA for the CDR3 is TGTGCCAGCAGCTTCCGCGGACAGGGGGCAGGTCAGTACTTC.

This rearrangement joins TRBV2 to TRBJ2-1; 10 nucleotides agree with TRBD2. The CDR3 covers 14 residues. CDR1 and CDR2 (germline): SNHLY, FYNNEI. The V and J ends lost 4 bases and 7 bases, in that order; junction bases with no gene match: 4. CDR3 sequence reads: CASSVSGRANEQFF. The CDR3 DNA sequence: TGTGCCAGCAGTGTCAGCGGGAGGGCTAATGAGCAGTTCTTC. Full variable domain (rest looked up from reference TRBV2 and TRBJ2-1): EPEVTQTPSHQVTQMGQEVILRCVPISNHLYFYWYRQILGQKVEFLVSFYNNEISEKSEIFDDQFSVERPDGSNFTLKIRSTKLEDSAMYFCASSVSGRANEQFFGPGTRLTVL.

In its sample, this clone was seen a few times. V and J are TRBV4-3 and TRBJ2-1; 8 nucleotides align to TRBD2. This CDR3 is 16 amino acids long. V dropped 4 bases and J dropped 9; count of bases not matched to a gene: 14. CDR1 is LGHNA, CDR2 YSLEER, per germline. CDR3 in amino acids: CASSPRGTREVGEQFF. Written as DNA, the CDR3 is TGCGCCAGCAGCCCCCGGGGGACGCGGGAGGTGGGTGAGCAGTTCTTC.

The chain has TRBV6-6 and TRBJ1-5; 7 bases fit TRBD1. Germline loops: CDR1 MNHNY, CDR2 SVGAGI (reference sequence). J was trimmed by 5 bases and V by 8 bases; bases with no gene match: 12. The CDR3 covers 15 residues. The CDR3: CASEQETGADQPQHF. CDR3 DNA sequence: TGTGCCAGCGAACAGGAAACAGGGGCCGATCAGCCCCAGCATTTT.

V gene TRBV7-2 combines with J gene TRBJ2-2, with a tentative D call TRBD2 (6 bases). The CDR3 is 14 amino acids. V was cut by 7 bases and J by 6 bases, with 15 bases left in between. The germline gives CDR1 SGHTA, CDR2 FQGNSA. The chain's CDR3 is CASITPLAPGELFF. The CDR3 bases are TGTGCCAGCATTACCCCACTAGCCCCCGGGGAGCTGTTTTTT.

The gene calls are TRBV15 and TRBJ2-1, with TRBD2 matching over 10 bases. This CDR3 has 19 residues. After removal of 5 bases from V and 2 bases from J, the junction contained 15 bases not matched to a gene. Germline-derived CDR1 and CDR2 are LNHNV and YYDKDF (reference sequence). This CDR3 is CATSFVTPNLAGAYNEQFF. For the CDR3, the DNA is TGTGCCACCAGCTTTGTAACCCCAAACCTAGCGGGAGCCTACAATGAGCAGTTCTTC.

The CDR3: CASSHETSGRAKSDTQYF. The CDR3 DNA is TGTGCCAGCAGCCATGAGACTAGCGGGAGGGCTAAGTCAGATACGCAGTATTTT. The J gene is TRBJ2-3, the V gene TRBV4-2, with 14 bases lining up with TRBD2. The germline V gene has CDR1 LGHNA and CDR2 YNFKEQ. The trim removed 3 bases at V and 4 bases at J, leaving 9 bases unmatched. The CDR3 totals 18 residues.

The chain employs TRBV7-2 and TRBJ2-7; weak D call: TRBD2 (6 bases). V dropped 3 bases and J dropped 2 bases, with 14 bases sitting between them. Germline assignment: CDR1 SGHTA and CDR2 FQGNSA. The CDR3 covers 15 residues. The DNA of the CDR3 is TGTGCCAGCAGCTTGACGGGGGAGTTGGCCTACGAGCAGTACTTC. This codes for CASSLTGELAYEQYF. Based on the CDR3 plus reference TRBV7-2 and TRBJ2-7, the full variable domain is GAGVSQSPSNKVTEKGKDVELRCDPISGHTALYWYRQSLGQGLEFLIYFQGNSAPDKSGLPSDRFSAERTGGSVSTLTIQRTQQEDSAVYLCASSLTGELAYEQYFGPGTRLTVT.